Below are 20 T cell receptor beta chains sequenced from a single sample in a study of blood T cell repertoires in COVID-19. Using immunoSEQ multiplex PCR, the repertoire was profiled, and TCRdb retains in-frame clones only, with some absent. Among 150,000 to 200,000 clones listed, roughly 80% were seen once. Sequencing input: PBMCs or T cells enriched from blood (not recorded which). Receptors were obtained from a man aged 50 or older who had recovered from COVID-19.

The rearrangement joins TRBV18 to TRBJ1-3, with D tentatively TRBD1 (5 bases). This CDR3 is built from 16 residues. The V end was cut by 5 bases, the J end by 4 bases, with 18 bases between. The germline gives CDR1 KGHSH, CDR2 LQKENI. The CDR3, as DNA: TGTGCCAGCTCATCCGACAGCGTCCTTGGGGGAAACACCATATATTTT. This translates into CASSSDSVLGGNTIYF.

The CDR3 is CASSLWATGDPHQPQHF. As DNA, the CDR3 is TGTGCCAGCAGTTTATGGGCCACAGGGGATCCGCATCAGCCCCAGCATTTT. The chain uses TRBV27 and TRBJ1-5, with 7 bases matching TRBD1. The CDR3 covers 17 residues. Germline CDR1 is MNHEY and CDR2 is SMNVEV (reference sequence). The V and J ends lost 1 base and 5 bases, in that order; junction bases with no gene match: 11.

The rearrangement links TRBV5-1 to TRBJ2-3; no reliable D call. The V gene's germline CDR1 is SGHRS and CDR2 YFSETQ. The CDR3 is made up of 13 amino acids. Deletions cut 4 bases from V and 1 base from J, with 7 bases between. CDR3 residues: CASSDQGTDTQYF. The CDR3 DNA is TGCGCCAGCAGCGATCAGGGCACAGATACGCAGTATTTT. The full variable domain, rest sourced from reference TRBV5-1 and TRBJ2-3, is KAGVTQTPRYLIKTRGQQVTLSCSPISGHRSVSWYQQTPGQGLQFLFEYFSETQRNKGNFPGRFSGRQFSNSRSEMNVSTLELGDSALYLCASSDQGTDTQYFGPGTRLTVL.

This clone was detected only a few times. V is TRBV12-2 and J is TRBJ1-1; TRBD1 reflects the table's D call only, with no check against the DNA. TRBV12-2 is a pseudogene locus. This CDR3 has 15 residues. CDR3 DNA: TGTGCAAGTCGCCCCCGGGACAGGGAGGAGGATGAAGCTTTCTTT. As protein: CASRPRDREEDEAFF.

J is TRBJ2-3 and V is TRBV5-1, with 7 nucleotides matching TRBD2. CDR1 and CDR2 (germline): SGHRS, YFSETQ. J gave up 3 bases and V 7 bases, and 14 bases lay outside the gene matches. This CDR3 is built from 16 residues. This CDR3 reads CASRRTWASGTDTQYF. The CDR3 bases are TGCGCCAGCCGCCGCACTTGGGCTAGCGGTACAGATACGCAGTATTTT.

This chain joins TRBV5-4 and TRBJ2-3; 7 bases are shared with TRBD1. V shed 1 base and J 3 bases; nucleotides not matched to a gene: 5. Germline lookup yields CDR1 SGHNT and CDR2 YYREEE (reference sequence). This CDR3 is built from 15 residues. The CDR3 DNA is TGTGCCAGCAGCTTGAAGGGGGCCGGGACAGATACGCAGTATTTT. Amino acids: CASSLKGAGTDTQYF. Using reference TRBV5-4 and TRBJ2-3 for the parts outside the CDR3, the full variable domain is ETGVTQSPTHLIKTRGQQVTLRCSSQSGHNTVSWYQQALGQGPQFIFQYYREEENGRGNFPPRFSGLQFPNYSSELNVNALELDDSALYLCASSLKGAGTDTQYFGPGTRLTVL.

This clone was counted once. This rearrangement joins TRBV28 to TRBJ1-4; tentatively, D is TRBD1 (6 bases). Looked up from germline, CDR1 is MDHEN and CDR2 is SYDVKM. The CDR3 has 16 amino acids. V lost 6 bases and J 7 bases, leaving 21 bases between the germline ends. The CDR3 region is CASRGSDRQETEKLFF. The CDR3 DNA is TGTGCCAGCAGGGGGAGCGACAGGCAGGAGACTGAAAAACTGTTTTTT.

J is TRBJ1-2 and V is TRBV5-1, with 9 nucleotides matching TRBD1. The CDR3 has 12 residues. V shed 3 bases, J shed 7 bases, and the junction held 1 base outside the gene matches. Per the germline V gene, CDR1 is SGHRS and CDR2 is YFSETQ. As DNA, the CDR3 is TGCGCCAGCAGCTCGGACAGGGGTGGCTACACCTTC. Amino acids: CASSSDRGGYTF. The whole variable domain, remainder taken from reference TRBV5-1 and TRBJ1-2, is KAGVTQTPRYLIKTRGQQVTLSCSPISGHRSVSWYQQTPGQGLQFLFEYFSETQRNKGNFPGRFSGRQFSNSRSEMNVSTLELGDSALYLCASSSDRGGYTFGSGTRLTVV.

The CDR3 DNA reads as TGTGCCAGCAGTTCACCGGGACAGGGGGCTGGACAGCCCCAGCATTTT. Translating gives CASSSPGQGAGQPQHF. V is TRBV28 and J is TRBJ1-5; 12 bases agree with TRBD1. J lost 7 bases, V lost 4 bases, and 8 bases had no gene match. The CDR3 is 16 amino acids. Germline V CDR1 and CDR2: MDHEN, SYDVKM.

The rearrangement uses TRBV10-3 and TRBJ1-6, with D possibly being TRBD1 (5 bases). The CDR3 totals 16 residues. With 4 bases removed from V and 5 bases from J, the gap between germline ends came to 15 bases. Germline V gene sequence: CDR1 ENHRY, CDR2 SYGVKD. Here the CDR3 DNA reads TGTGCCATCAGTGCCGGGCAGGGCCTTAATAATTCACCCCTCCACTTT. Its protein product is CAISAGQGLNNSPLHF.

This rearrangement joins TRBV7-2 to TRBJ2-1; D might be TRBD2 (7 bases). This CDR3 comprises 16 residues. CDR1 SGHTA and CDR2 FQGNSA come from the germline V gene. The V gene lost 1 base and the J gene lost 7 bases, with 17 bases spanning the gap. The CDR3 sequence is CASSLVVGGLGNEQFF. CDR3 sequence (DNA): TGTGCCAGCAGCTTAGTCGTCGGGGGGCTAGGGAATGAGCAGTTCTTC.

The chain links TRBV11-3 to TRBJ2-1, with 10 bases identical to TRBD1. The CDR3 extends over 15 amino acids. Germline loops: CDR1 SGHNT, CDR2 YENEEA. With 5 bases clipped from V and 1 base from J, the junction kept 2 bases outside the gene matches. CDR3 DNA: TGTGCCAGCAGCCGGACAGGGGGGTCCTACAATGAGCAGTTCTTC. Protein: CASSRTGGSYNEQFF.

V and J are TRBV7-3 and TRBJ2-3; D possibly corresponds to TRBD1 (6 bases). This CDR3 is 15 amino acids long. Germline V gives CDR1 SGHTA, CDR2 FQGTGA. Trimming removed 1 base at V and 7 bases at J, with 15 bases between. CDR3 sequence reads: CASSLSGIGTHTQYF. The CDR3 DNA reads TGTGCCAGCAGCTTAAGCGGCATAGGGACACATACGCAGTATTTT. The full variable domain, rest sourced from reference TRBV7-3 and TRBJ2-3, is GAGVSQTPSNKVTEKGKYVELRCDPISGHTALYWYRQSLGQGPEFLIYFQGTGAADDSGLPNDRFFAVRPEGSVSTLKIQRTERGDSAVYLCASSLSGIGTHTQYFGPGTRLTVL.

The chain links TRBV11-2 to TRBJ1-1; D might be TRBD1 (6 bases). The CDR3 contains 19 residues. Trimming cost V 1 base and J 0 bases, with 21 bases left between them. The germline V gene has CDR1 SGHAT and CDR2 FQNNGV. CDR3 in amino acids: CASSLVGFGGAHMNTEAFF. The DNA of the CDR3 is TGTGCCAGCAGCTTAGTGGGGTTCGGGGGGGCCCACATGAACACTGAAGCTTTCTTT.

This sequence joins TRBV6-4 and TRBJ2-3; D is perhaps TRBD2 (7 bases). The CDR3 spans 16 residues. Trimming took off 3 bases at V and 2 bases at J, with 15 bases between the two ends. The germline V gene encodes CDR1 MRHNA and CDR2 SNTAGT. The CDR3 loop is CASSERGGEATDTQYF. As DNA, the CDR3 is TGTGCCAGCAGTGAAAGGGGGGGCGAGGCCACAGATACGCAGTATTTT.

This chain uses TRBV4-3 with TRBJ1-2; tentative D call: TRBD1 (5 bases). Trimming pared 4 bases from V and 6 bases from J, leaving 15 bases between. The CDR3 covers 14 residues. Looked up from germline, CDR1 is LGHNA and CDR2 is YSLEER. The CDR3 DNA follows: TGCGCCAGCAGCCTGGGTCAGACAGTCCATGGCTACACCTTC. This codes for CASSLGQTVHGYTF.

The rearrangement joins TRBV6-5 to TRBJ2-7, with D tentatively TRBD1 (5 bases). Trimming removed 7 bases at V and 2 bases at J, with 15 bases between. CDR1 is MNHEY and CDR2 is SVGAGI in the germline V gene. The CDR3 runs 14 residues. CDR3 region: CASTQRGGPYEQYF. CDR3 coding DNA: TGTGCCAGCACTCAAAGGGGCGGACCCTACGAGCAGTACTTC.

This sequence joins TRBV6-2 or TRBV6-3 and TRBJ2-1; 14 nucleotides align to TRBD2. J lost 5 bases, V lost 4 bases, and 7 bases had no gene match. Germline loops: CDR1 MNHEY, CDR2 SVGEGT. The CDR3 is 17 residues long. The CDR3 region is CASSSRLAGGLDNEQFF. The CDR3 bases are TGTGCCAGCAGTTCTCGACTAGCGGGGGGGTTAGACAATGAGCAGTTCTTC.

A note on this clone: Distinct nucleotide sequences in the sample also encode this CDR3. This chain joins TRBV5-1 and TRBJ2-3; possibly TRBD1 for D (6 bases). CDR3 size: 15 residues. Trimming removed 3 bases at V and 0 bases at J, with 11 bases between. Per germline, CDR1 SGHRS and CDR2 YFSETQ. This CDR3 reads CASSSQGASTDTQYF. CDR3 nucleotides: TGCGCCAGCAGCTCACAGGGCGCTAGCACAGATACGCAGTATTTT.

This sequence joins TRBV7-2 and TRBJ1-2; TRBD1 is a possible D gene (6 bases). V was shortened by 3 bases and J by 5 bases, with 13 bases between the two germline ends. Germline CDR1 reads SGHTA; CDR2 reads FQGNSA. CDR3 length: 14 residues. This CDR3 reads CASSFRDIRYGYTF. As DNA, the CDR3 is TGTGCCAGCAGCTTCCGGGACATCCGGTATGGCTACACCTTC.